The 18 T cell receptor beta chains listed next were all sequenced from one sample in a study of blood T cells in healthy people across ages. Then a second PCR, running about 7 to 11 cycles, was carried out with a sample-barcoded 5' primer and a J-beta primer mix. Using its own MiXCR run on the 5' RACE reads, TCRdb lists one record per CDR3 protein. The sample includes about a million distinct CDR3 sequences, more than 30% of them seen just once. Source material: blood. The receptors were gathered from a man aged 18 to 30 in good health.

This sequence joins TRBV5-1 and TRBJ1-2; TRBD1 matches at 7 bases. The trim removed 0 bases at V and 6 bases at J, leaving 5 bases unmatched. CDR3 size: 14 residues. Per germline, CDR1 SGHRS and CDR2 YFSETQ. The CDR3 DNA follows: TGCGCCAGCAGCTTGGCCACAGGGGTTAATGGCTACACCTTC. It encodes CASSLATGVNGYTF.

Points on this clonotype: A much more abundant neighbour one base away suggests this may be a read error. The rearrangement joins TRBV25-1 to TRBJ2-4; possible D gene TRBD1, 6 bases. This CDR3 has 22 amino acids. The germline V gene has CDR1 MGHDK and CDR2 SYGVNS. V was shortened by 7 bases and J by 2 bases, with 36 bases between the two germline ends. The CDR3 spells CASTTPETRGAMASRSKNIQYF. CDR3 nucleotides: TGTGCCAGCACCACTCCTGAGACCAGGGGCGCTATGGCCAGTCGGTCCAAAAACATTCAGTACTTC.

This sequence joins TRBV4-1 and TRBJ1-4; 7 nucleotides match TRBD1. Trimming cost V 4 bases and J 4 bases; bases outside gene matches: 6. The CDR3 spans 15 residues. Germline values: CDR1 MGHRA, CDR2 YSYEKL. The CDR3 DNA follows: TGCGCCAGCAGCCCGCGGGACAGTCATAATGAAAAACTGTTTTTT. This gives the protein CASSPRDSHNEKLFF.

This clonotype has more than one count but fewer than ten. CDR3 nucleotides: TGCGCCAGCAGCTTGGCAAAATGGGGAAGTGGCACTGAAGCTTTCTTT. It translates to CASSLAKWGSGTEAFF. The V and J genes are TRBV5-1 and TRBJ1-1, with D unclear. Germline-derived CDR1 and CDR2 are SGHRS and YFSETQ. Trimming shortened V by 0 bases and J by 4 bases, and 16 bases separated the two germline ends. The CDR3 contains 16 residues.

A few counts support this clonotype. V gene TRBV7-8 combines with J gene TRBJ2-1, with a weak D call TRBD2 (5 bases). The V gene lost 5 bases and the J gene lost 0 bases, with 14 bases spanning the gap. This CDR3 contains 16 residues. Germline CDR1 reads SGHVS; CDR2 reads FQNEAQ. CDR3 sequence reads: CASSRGPGPSYNEQFF. As DNA, the CDR3 is TGTGCCAGCAGCCGAGGGCCTGGACCCTCCTACAATGAGCAGTTCTTC. Drawing the rest from reference TRBV7-8 and TRBJ2-1, the complete variable domain is GAGVSQSPRYKVAKRGQDVALRCDPISGHVSLFWYQQALGQGPEFLTYFQNEAQLDKSGLPSDRFFAERPEGSVSTLKIQRTQQEDSAVYLCASSRGPGPSYNEQFFGPGTRLTVL.

Remarks on this clonotype: A much larger clone differs from this one at a single base, so this may be a read error. This rearrangement joins TRBV27 to TRBJ1-2, with a tentative D call TRBD1 (5 bases). The V gene's germline CDR1 is MNHEY and CDR2 SMNVEV (reference sequence). The CDR3 contains 15 residues. Trimming took 3 bases from V and 7 from J, leaving 18 bases between them. CDR3 sequence reads: CASSLYPDSPGGYTF. For the CDR3, the DNA is TGTGCCAGCAGTTTGTACCCCGACAGTCCGGGTGGCTACACCTTC.

This clonotype was observed a few times. This chain connects TRBV12-3 or TRBV12-4 to TRBJ2-3; D call uncertain. V lost 6 bases and J 4 bases, leaving 11 bases between the germline ends. CDR3 length: 13 amino acids. The CDR3 DNA is TGTGCCAGCAGCCCCAACCAGGCAGATACGCAGTATTTT. This translates into CASSPNQADTQYF.

This clonotype was detected only a few times. V is TRBV20-1 and J is TRBJ2-7, with D possibly being TRBD2 (5 bases). CDR3 length equals 15 residues. Germline CDR1 and CDR2: DFQATT and SNEGSKA (reference sequence). The ends were cut back, 5 bases at V and 0 bases at J, with 17 bases in the middle. The CDR3 DNA sequence: TGCAGTGCTGGACGGAGGTCTCCTAGCTCCTACGAGCAGTACTTC. Its protein is CSAGRRSPSSYEQYF.

The rearrangement uses TRBV29-1 and TRBJ2-7, with TRBD1 matching over 7 bases. Germline-derived CDR1 and CDR2 are SQVTM and ANQGSEA. The CDR3 is 13 residues long. J gave up 5 bases and V 6 bases, and 10 bases lay outside the gene matches. Here the CDR3 reads CSVEQGELNEQYF. The CDR3 coding sequence is TGCAGCGTGGAGCAGGGGGAGTTGAACGAGCAGTACTTC.

V gene TRBV5-1 combines with J gene TRBJ2-1, with a weak D call TRBD2 (5 bases). Germline V gene data show CDR1 as SGHRS and CDR2 as YFSETQ. V lost 0 bases and J lost 13, with 20 bases in between. There are 15 residues in the CDR3. CDR3 nucleotide sequence: TGCGCCAGCAGCTTGGCCGGGGTTTCACAAGAGACCCAGTTCTTC. This gives the protein CASSLAGVSQETQFF.

This chain links TRBV15 with TRBJ1-5, with 8 bases aligning to TRBD1. Trimming removed 6 bases from V and 0 bases from J; junction bases left unmatched: 4. From germline, CDR1 is LNHNV and CDR2 YYDKDF (reference sequence). CDR3 length equals 15 residues. In nucleotides, the CDR3 is TGTGCCACCAGTCCGGACAGGGTTAGCAATCAGCCCCAGCATTTT. Encoded protein: CATSPDRVSNQPQHF.

The chain combines TRBV27 with TRBJ1-2; D remains unclear. This CDR3 spans 14 amino acids. CDR1 MNHEY and CDR2 SMNVEV come from the germline V gene (reference sequence). Trimming stripped 5 bases from V and 7 bases from J, with 17 bases between. The CDR3 region is CASSVAPGSFGYTF. CDR3 in DNA: TGTGCCAGCAGTGTCGCCCCCGGGAGTTTTGGCTACACCTTC.

The genes are TRBV5-4 and TRBJ2-3; 12 nucleotides line up with TRBD2. After removal of 4 bases from V and 4 bases from J, the junction contained 7 bases not matched to a gene. The germline V gene encodes CDR1 SGHNT and CDR2 YYREEE (reference sequence). CDR3 length: 16 residues. CDR3 residues: CASSDAGTSGPDTQYF. The CDR3 DNA is TGTGCCAGCAGCGATGCCGGGACTAGCGGGCCAGATACGCAGTATTTT.

The rearrangement uses TRBV18 and TRBJ1-4; 7 bases agree with TRBD1. The CDR3 is made up of 13 amino acids. From germline, CDR1 is KGHSH and CDR2 LQKENI. Trimming at V came to 2 bases and at J to 8 bases, leaving 2 bases not matched to a gene. The chain's CDR3 is CASSPYRGEKLFF. The CDR3 DNA is TGTGCCAGCTCACCATACAGGGGAGAAAAACTGTTTTTT.

This chain connects TRBV2 to TRBJ2-3, with TRBD2 as a possible D gene (5 bases). Looked up from germline, CDR1 is SNHLY and CDR2 is FYNNEI. The CDR3 covers 15 residues. V dropped 2 bases and J dropped 3 bases, with 12 bases sitting between them. The CDR3 region is CASSEWRAETDTQYF. DNA for the CDR3: TGTGCCAGCAGTGAATGGCGGGCGGAAACAGATACGCAGTATTTT.

This clonotype has a handful of counts. This chain links TRBV6-1 with TRBJ2-7; D gene uncertain. The germline V gene encodes CDR1 MNHNS and CDR2 SASEGT. This CDR3 contains 12 residues. V dropped 2 bases and J dropped 6 bases, with 8 bases sitting between them. CDR3 protein: CASSESSSEQYF. The DNA for the CDR3 is TGTGCCAGCAGTGAATCCTCTTCCGAGCAGTACTTC.

Remarks on this clonotype: This may stem from a read error, because a much larger clone lies one nucleotide away. The V gene is TRBV6-4, the J gene TRBJ2-1; D possibly uses TRBD1 or TRBD2 (5 bases each). Germline CDR1 is MRHNA and CDR2 is SNTAGT. This CDR3 contains 14 residues. The CDR3 reads CTSSAKGSYNEQFF. CDR3 DNA sequence: TGTACCAGCAGTGCGAAGGGGAGCTACAATGAGCAGTTCTTC.

Only a few counts were recorded for this clonotype. The gene calls are TRBV4-3 and TRBJ2-2; D possibly corresponds to TRBD1 (5 bases). Trimming left V 1 base short and J 3 bases short, with 12 bases between. Germline CDR1 LGHNA, CDR2 YSLEER. This CDR3 spans 16 amino acids. The CDR3 loop reads CASSQVSRVYTGELFF. Written as DNA, the CDR3 is TGCGCCAGCAGCCAAGTTTCCAGGGTGTACACCGGGGAGCTGTTTTTT.